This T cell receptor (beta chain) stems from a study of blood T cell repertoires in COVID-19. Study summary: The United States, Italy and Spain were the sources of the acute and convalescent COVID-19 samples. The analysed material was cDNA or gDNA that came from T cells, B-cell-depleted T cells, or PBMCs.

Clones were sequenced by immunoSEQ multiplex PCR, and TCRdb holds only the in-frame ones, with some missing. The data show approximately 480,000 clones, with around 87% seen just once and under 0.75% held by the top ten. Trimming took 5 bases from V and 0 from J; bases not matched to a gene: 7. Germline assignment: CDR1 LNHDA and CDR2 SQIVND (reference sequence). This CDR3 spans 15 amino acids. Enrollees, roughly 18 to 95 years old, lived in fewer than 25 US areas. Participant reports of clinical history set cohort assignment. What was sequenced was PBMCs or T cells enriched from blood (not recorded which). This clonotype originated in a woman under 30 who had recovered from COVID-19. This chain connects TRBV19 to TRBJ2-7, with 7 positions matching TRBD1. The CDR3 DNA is TGTGCCAGTAGTCCGAGGACAGGAAGCTCCTACGAGCAGTACTTC. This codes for CASSPRTGSSYEQYF.